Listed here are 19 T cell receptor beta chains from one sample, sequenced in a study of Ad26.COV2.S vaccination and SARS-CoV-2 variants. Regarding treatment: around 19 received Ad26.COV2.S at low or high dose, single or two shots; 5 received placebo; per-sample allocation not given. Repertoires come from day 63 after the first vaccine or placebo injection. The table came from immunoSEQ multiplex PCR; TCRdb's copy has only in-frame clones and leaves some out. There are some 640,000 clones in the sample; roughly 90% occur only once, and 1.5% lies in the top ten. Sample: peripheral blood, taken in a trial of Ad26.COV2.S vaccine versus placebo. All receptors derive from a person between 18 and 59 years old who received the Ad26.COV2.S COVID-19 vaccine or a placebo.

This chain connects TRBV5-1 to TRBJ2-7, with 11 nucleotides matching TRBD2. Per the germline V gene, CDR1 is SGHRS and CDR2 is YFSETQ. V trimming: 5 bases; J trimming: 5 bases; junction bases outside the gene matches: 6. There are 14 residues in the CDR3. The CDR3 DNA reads TGCGCCAGCAGAAAACTAGCGGGAGTCGACGAGCAGTACTTC. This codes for CASRKLAGVDEQYF.

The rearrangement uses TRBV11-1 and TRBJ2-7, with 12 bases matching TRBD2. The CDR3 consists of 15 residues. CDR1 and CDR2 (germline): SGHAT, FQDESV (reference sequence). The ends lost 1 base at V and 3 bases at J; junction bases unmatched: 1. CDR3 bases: TGTGCCAGCAGCTTAGGACTAGCGGGAGTCTACGAGCAGTACTTC. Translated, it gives CASSLGLAGVYEQYF.

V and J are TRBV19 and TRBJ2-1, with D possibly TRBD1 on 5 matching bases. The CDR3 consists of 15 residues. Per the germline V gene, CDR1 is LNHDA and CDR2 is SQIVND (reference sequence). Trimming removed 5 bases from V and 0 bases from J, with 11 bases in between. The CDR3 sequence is CASSFRVSSYNEQFF. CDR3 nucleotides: TGTGCCAGTAGTTTCAGGGTCAGCTCCTACAATGAGCAGTTCTTC.

The CDR3 DNA reads as TGTGCCAGCAGCTTAGTAGAAAATCAGCCCCAGCATTTT. Translated, it gives CASSLVENQPQHF. The rearrangement joins TRBV7-9 to TRBJ1-5; D is unclear. The CDR3 extends over 13 amino acids. The germline CDR1 and CDR2 sequences are SEHNR and FQNEAQ (reference sequence). Trimming took 1 base from V and 4 from J, leaving 5 bases between them.

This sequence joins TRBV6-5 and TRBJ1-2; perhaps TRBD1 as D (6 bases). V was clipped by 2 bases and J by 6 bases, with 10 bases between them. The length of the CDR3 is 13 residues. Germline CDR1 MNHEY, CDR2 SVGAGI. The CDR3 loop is CASSYRDTNGYTF. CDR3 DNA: TGTGCCAGCAGTTACCGGGACACCAATGGCTACACCTTC.

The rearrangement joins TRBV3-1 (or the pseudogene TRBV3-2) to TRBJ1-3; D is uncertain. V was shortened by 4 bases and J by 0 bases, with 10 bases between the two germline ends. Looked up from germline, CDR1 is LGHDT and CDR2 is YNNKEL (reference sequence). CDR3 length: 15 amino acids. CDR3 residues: CASSRDRVSGNTIYF. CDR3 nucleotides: TGTGCCAGCAGCCGAGACCGAGTCTCTGGAAACACCATATATTTT.

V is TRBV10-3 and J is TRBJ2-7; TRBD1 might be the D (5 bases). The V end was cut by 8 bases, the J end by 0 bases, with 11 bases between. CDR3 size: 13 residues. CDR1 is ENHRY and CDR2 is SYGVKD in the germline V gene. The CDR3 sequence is CAIGHGDSYEQYF. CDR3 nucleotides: TGTGCCATCGGACATGGGGACTCCTACGAGCAGTACTTC.

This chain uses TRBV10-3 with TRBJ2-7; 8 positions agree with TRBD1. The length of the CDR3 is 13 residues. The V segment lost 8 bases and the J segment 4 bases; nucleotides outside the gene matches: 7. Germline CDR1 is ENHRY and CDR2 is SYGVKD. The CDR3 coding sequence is TGTGCCATCGCTGGGACAGGATGGTACGAGCAGTACTTC. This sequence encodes CAIAGTGWYEQYF.

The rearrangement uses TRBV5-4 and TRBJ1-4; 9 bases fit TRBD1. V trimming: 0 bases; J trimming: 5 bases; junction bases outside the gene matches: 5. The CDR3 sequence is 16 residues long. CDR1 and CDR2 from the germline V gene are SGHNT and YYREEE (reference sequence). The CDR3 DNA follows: TGTGCCAGCAGCTTGGGGGGACAGGGCGTCAATGAAAAACTGTTTTTT. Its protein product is CASSLGGQGVNEKLFF.

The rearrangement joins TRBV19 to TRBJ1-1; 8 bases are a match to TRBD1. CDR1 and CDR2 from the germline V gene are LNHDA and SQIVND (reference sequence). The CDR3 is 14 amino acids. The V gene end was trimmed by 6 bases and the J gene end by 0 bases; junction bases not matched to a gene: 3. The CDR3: CASSRDRLNTEAFF. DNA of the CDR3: TGTGCCAGTAGCAGGGACAGGTTGAACACTGAAGCTTTCTTT.

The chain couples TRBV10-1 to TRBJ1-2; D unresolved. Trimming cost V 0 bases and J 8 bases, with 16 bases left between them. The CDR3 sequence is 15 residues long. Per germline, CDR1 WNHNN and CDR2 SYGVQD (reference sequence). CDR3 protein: CASSESRTPTGGYTF. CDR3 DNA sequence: TGCGCCAGCAGTGAGTCGAGGACTCCGACCGGGGGCTACACCTTC.

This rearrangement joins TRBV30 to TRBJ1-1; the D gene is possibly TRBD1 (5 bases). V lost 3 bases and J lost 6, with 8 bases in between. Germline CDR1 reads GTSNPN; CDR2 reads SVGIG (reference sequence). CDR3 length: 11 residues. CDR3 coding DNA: TGTGCCTGGAGGAGGGGAGCTGAAGCTTTCTTT. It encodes CAWRRGAEAFF.

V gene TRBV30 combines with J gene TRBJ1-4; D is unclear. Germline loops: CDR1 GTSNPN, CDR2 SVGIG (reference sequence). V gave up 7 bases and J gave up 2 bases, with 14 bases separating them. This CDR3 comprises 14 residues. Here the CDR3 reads CAFSNLGTNEKLFF. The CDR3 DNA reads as TGTGCCTTCTCGAACCTAGGGACTAATGAAAAACTGTTTTTT.

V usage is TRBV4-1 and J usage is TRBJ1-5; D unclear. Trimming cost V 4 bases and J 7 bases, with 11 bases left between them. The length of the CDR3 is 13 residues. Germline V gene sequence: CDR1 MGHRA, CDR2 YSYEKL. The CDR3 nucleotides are TGCGCCAGCAGCCCACAGTTTGGGCAGCCCCAGCATTTT. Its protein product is CASSPQFGQPQHF.

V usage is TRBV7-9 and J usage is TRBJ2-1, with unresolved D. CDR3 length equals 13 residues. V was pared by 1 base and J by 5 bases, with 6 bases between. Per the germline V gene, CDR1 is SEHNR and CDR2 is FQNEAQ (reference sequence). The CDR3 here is CASSLGPNNEQFF. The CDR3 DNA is TGTGCCAGCAGCTTAGGGCCAAACAATGAGCAGTTCTTC.

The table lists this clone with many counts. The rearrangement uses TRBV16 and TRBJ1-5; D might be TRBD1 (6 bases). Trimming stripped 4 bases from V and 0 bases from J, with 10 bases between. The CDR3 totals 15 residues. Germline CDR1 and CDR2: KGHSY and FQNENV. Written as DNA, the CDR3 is TGTGCCAGCAGCCCCTCAGGGGATAGCAATCAGCCCCAGCATTTT. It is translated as CASSPSGDSNQPQHF.

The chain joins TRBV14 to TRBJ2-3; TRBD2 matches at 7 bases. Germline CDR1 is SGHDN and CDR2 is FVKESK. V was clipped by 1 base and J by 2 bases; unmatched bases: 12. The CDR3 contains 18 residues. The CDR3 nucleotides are TGTGCCAGCAGCCAAGTAGGAGCGGGACCGACCTTCACAGATACGCAGTATTTT. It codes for CASSQVGAGPTFTDTQYF. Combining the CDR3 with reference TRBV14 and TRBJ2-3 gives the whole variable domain EAGVTQFPSHSVIEKGQTVTLRCDPISGHDNLYWYRRVMGKEIKFLLHFVKESKQDESGMPNNRFLAERTGGTYSTLKVQPAELEDSGVYFCASSQVGAGPTFTDTQYFGPGTRLTVL.

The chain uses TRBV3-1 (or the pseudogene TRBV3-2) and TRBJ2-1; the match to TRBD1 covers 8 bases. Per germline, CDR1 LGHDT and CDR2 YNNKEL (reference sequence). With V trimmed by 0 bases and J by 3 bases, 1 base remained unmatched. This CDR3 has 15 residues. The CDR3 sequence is CASSQEGQVYNEQFF. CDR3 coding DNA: TGTGCCAGCAGCCAAGAGGGACAGGTCTACAATGAGCAGTTCTTC.

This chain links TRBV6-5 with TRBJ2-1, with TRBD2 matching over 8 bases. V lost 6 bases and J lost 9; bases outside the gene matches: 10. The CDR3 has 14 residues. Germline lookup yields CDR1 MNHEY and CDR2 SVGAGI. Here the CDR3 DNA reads TGTGCCAGCAGCGACTGGGCGGGAGGTCGTGAGCAGTTCTTC. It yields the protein CASSDWAGGREQFF.